The clone carrying this T cell receptor (beta chain) came up once. This entry is derived from a study of OX40 agonist ivuxolimab in advanced cancers. The method was immunoSEQ multiplex PCR; TCRdb's version includes in-frame clones alone and lacks a portion of them. Here the sample spans fewer than 80,000 clones, 85% being singletons. Between the trimmed V and J ends, which lost 7 bases and 3 bases, there was a span of 12 bases. Germline lookup yields CDR1 MNHEY and CDR2 SVGAGI. CDR3 length equals 13 residues. Sequencing used CD4+ or CD8+ T cells sorted from blood, obtained in a trial of the OX40 agonist ivuxolimab. The receptor was isolated from an adult with an advanced solid tumor such as melanoma, head and neck, liver or kidney cancer. V and J are TRBV6-5 and TRBJ1-1; D ambiguous. This CDR3 reads CASTYSSDTEAFF. The CDR3 nucleotides read TGTGCCAGCACCTACTCGTCGGACACTGAAGCTTTCTTT.